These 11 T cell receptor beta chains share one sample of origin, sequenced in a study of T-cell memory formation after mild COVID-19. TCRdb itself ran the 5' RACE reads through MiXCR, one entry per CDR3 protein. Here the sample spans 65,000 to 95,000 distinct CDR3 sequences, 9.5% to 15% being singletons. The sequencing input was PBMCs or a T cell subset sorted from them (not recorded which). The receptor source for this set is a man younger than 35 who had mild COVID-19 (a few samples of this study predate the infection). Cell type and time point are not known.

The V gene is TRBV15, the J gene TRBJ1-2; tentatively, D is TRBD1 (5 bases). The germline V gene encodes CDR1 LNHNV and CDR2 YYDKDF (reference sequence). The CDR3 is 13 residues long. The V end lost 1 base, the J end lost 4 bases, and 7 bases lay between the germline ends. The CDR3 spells CATSRGDAYGYTF. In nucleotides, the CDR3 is TGTGCCACCAGCAGAGGGGACGCCTATGGCTACACCTTC.

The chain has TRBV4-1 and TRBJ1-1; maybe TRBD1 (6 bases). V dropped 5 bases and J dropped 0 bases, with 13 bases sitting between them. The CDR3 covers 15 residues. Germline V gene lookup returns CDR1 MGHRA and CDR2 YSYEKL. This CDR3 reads CASSTRQALNTEAFF. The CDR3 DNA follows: TGCGCCAGCAGCACCCGACAGGCTCTGAACACTGAAGCTTTCTTT.

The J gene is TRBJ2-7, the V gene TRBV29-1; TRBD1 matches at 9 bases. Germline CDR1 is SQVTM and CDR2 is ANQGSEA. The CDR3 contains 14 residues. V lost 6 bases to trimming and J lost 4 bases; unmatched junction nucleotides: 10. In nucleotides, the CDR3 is TGCAGCGTCCGGATTACAGGGGGCCTTTACGAGCAGTACTTC. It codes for CSVRITGGLYEQYF.

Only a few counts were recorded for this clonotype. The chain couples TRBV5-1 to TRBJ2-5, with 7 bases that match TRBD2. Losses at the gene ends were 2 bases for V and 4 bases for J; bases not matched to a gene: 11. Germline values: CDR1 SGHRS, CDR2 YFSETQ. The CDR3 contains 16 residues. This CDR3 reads CASSFEGGGEGETQYF. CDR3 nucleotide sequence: TGCGCCAGCAGCTTCGAGGGCGGGGGAGAGGGAGAGACCCAGTACTTC.

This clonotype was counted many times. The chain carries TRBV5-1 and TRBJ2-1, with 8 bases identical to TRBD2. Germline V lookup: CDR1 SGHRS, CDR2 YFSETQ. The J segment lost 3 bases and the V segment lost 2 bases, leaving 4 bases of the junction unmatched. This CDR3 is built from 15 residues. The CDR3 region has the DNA TGCGCCAGCAGCTTTAGCCGGGGGGGCTACAATGAGCAGTTCTTC. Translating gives CASSFSRGGYNEQFF. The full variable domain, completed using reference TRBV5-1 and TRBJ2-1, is KAGVTQTPRYLIKTRGQQVTLSCSPISGHRSVSWYQQTPGQGLQFLFEYFSETQRNKGNFPGRFSGRQFSNSRSEMNVSTLELGDSALYLCASSFSRGGYNEQFFGPGTRLTVL.

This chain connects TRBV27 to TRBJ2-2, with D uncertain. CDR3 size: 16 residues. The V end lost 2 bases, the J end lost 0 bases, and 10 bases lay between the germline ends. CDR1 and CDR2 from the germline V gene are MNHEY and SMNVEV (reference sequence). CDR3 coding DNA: TGTGCCAGCAGTTTACTGACGAGCACGAACACCGGGGAGCTGTTTTTT. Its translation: CASSLLTSTNTGELFF.

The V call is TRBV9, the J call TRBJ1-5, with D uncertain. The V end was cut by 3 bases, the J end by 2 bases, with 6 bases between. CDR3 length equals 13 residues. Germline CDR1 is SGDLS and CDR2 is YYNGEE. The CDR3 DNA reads TGTGCCAGCAGCGCGTTCGGCAATCAGCCCCAGCATTTT. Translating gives CASSAFGNQPQHF.

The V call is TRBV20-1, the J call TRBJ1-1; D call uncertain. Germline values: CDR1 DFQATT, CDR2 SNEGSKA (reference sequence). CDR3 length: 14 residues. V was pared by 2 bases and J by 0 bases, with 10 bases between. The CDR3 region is CSARRRTLNTEAFF. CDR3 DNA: TGCAGTGCTAGAAGACGGACTCTGAACACTGAAGCTTTCTTT.

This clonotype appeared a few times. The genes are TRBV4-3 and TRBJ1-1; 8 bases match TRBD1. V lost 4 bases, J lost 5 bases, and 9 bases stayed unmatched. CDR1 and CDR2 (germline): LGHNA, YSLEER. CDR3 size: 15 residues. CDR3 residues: CASSPSRDRKTEAFF. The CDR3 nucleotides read TGCGCCAGCAGCCCAAGTCGGGACAGGAAAACTGAAGCTTTCTTT.

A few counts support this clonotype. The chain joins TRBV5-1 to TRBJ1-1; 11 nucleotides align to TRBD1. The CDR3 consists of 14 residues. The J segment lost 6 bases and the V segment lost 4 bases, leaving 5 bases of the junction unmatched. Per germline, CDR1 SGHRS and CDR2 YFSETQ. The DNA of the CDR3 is TGCGCCAGCAGCCCGGGACAGGGGGTCTCTGAAGCTTTCTTT. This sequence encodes CASSPGQGVSEAFF.

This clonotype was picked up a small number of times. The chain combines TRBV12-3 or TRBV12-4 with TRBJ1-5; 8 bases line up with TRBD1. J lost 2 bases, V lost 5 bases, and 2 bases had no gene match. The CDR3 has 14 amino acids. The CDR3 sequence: CASSIQGGNQPQHF. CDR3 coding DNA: TGTGCCAGCAGTATACAGGGGGGCAATCAGCCCCAGCATTTT.